The TCR beta chain described here comes from a study of blood T cell repertoires in COVID-19. Study at large: The United States, Italy and Spain provided the acute and convalescent COVID-19 samples. In each case, the material was cDNA or gDNA derived from T cells, B-cell-depleted T cells, or PBMCs.

Trimming removed 8 bases at V and 7 bases at J, with 18 bases between. The CDR3 is 13 residues long. Germline CDR1 is SQVTM and CDR2 is ANQGSEA. In the original processing: Amplification with reference gene primers provided the estimates of nucleated cell counts. TCRdb keeps only in-frame clones here, not all; method: immunoSEQ multiplex PCR. Clone size and the V and J calls come from that table; the DNA yielded D and trimming. This table holds under 350,000 clones, less than 90% found once. Sequencing input: peripheral blood. This TCR was sampled from a human donor in a cohort sampled during active COVID-19. This chain connects TRBV29-1 to TRBJ2-1, with D tentatively TRBD1 (6 bases). CDR3 sequence: CSPRDTSRNEQFF. CDR3 nucleotide sequence: TGCAGCCCAAGGGACACTAGTCGAAATGAGCAGTTCTTC.